The 25 T cell receptor beta chains below all came from one sample that was sequenced in a study of blood T cell repertoires in COVID-19. Data came from immunoSEQ multiplex PCR; TCRdb stores just in-frame clones and leaves some out. The sample shows 150,000 to 200,000 clones, 80% to 90% of them seen only once. The sequencing sample was made of peripheral blood. The receptors here all came from a man aged 50 to 59 with active or convalescent COVID-19.

This clone was detected only once. CDR3 residues: CASSFGQEEGYTF. The CDR3 coding sequence is TGTGCCAGCAGTTTCGGCCAGGAGGAAGGCTACACCTTC. The chain recombines TRBV28 with TRBJ1-2; D is ambiguous. Germline values: CDR1 MDHEN, CDR2 SYDVKM. CDR3 size: 13 residues. V was clipped by 3 bases and J by 8 bases, with 13 bases between them.

The chain is built from TRBV30 and TRBJ2-5; 8 bases fit TRBD1. CDR3 size: 13 residues. The ends lost 3 bases at V and 5 bases at J; junction bases unmatched: 5. Germline assignment: CDR1 GTSNPN and CDR2 SVGIG (reference sequence). CDR3 sequence reads: CAWRAGGSETQYF. The CDR3 nucleotides read TGTGCCTGGAGGGCAGGGGGCTCGGAGACCCAGTACTTC.

The chain recombines TRBV12-5 with TRBJ2-5, with 8 bases identical to TRBD1. CDR1 LGHNT and CDR2 FRNRAP come from the germline V gene. Unmatched junction bases numbered 1, after V lost 1 base and J lost 0 bases. This CDR3 spans 15 amino acids. In nucleotides, the CDR3 is TGTGCTAGTGGTTTGGGACAGGGGTACCAAGAGACCCAGTACTTC. Encoded protein: CASGLGQGYQETQYF. The full variable domain, with the rest looked up from reference TRBV12-5 and TRBJ2-5, is DARVTQTPRHKVTEMGQEVTMRCQPILGHNTVFWYRQTMMQGLELLAYFRNRAPLDDSGMPKDRFSAEMPDATLATLKIQPSEPRDSAVYFCASGLGQGYQETQYFGPGTRLLVL.

The chain recombines TRBV11-2 with TRBJ2-3, with TRBD1 identical over 9 bases. CDR1 and CDR2 (germline): SGHAT, FQNNGV. Trimming cost V 5 bases and J 4 bases; bases outside gene matches: 4. The CDR3 spans 14 residues. CDR3 DNA sequence: TGTGCCAGCAGCCGGGACAGGGTGGCAGATACGCAGTATTTT. Encoded protein: CASSRDRVADTQYF.

The J gene is TRBJ1-3, the V gene TRBV5-1, with 12 bases identical to TRBD1. From germline, CDR1 is SGHRS and CDR2 YFSETQ. V lost 4 bases to trimming and J lost 0 bases; unmatched junction nucleotides: 8. The CDR3 totals 18 residues. CDR3 region: CASSQTGTGGLSGNTIYF. In DNA form, the CDR3 reads TGCGCCAGCAGCCAAACCGGGACAGGGGGCCTCTCTGGAAACACCATATATTTT. The entire variable domain, with the rest obtained from reference TRBV5-1 and TRBJ1-3, is as follows: KAGVTQTPRYLIKTRGQQVTLSCSPISGHRSVSWYQQTPGQGLQFLFEYFSETQRNKGNFPGRFSGRQFSNSRSEMNVSTLELGDSALYLCASSQTGTGGLSGNTIYFGEGSWLTVV.

The chain carries TRBV5-4 and TRBJ2-1; 9 nucleotides align to TRBD2. This CDR3 is built from 13 residues. Trimming cost V 4 bases and J 10 bases; bases outside gene matches: 6. Germline V gene lookup returns CDR1 SGHNT and CDR2 YYREEE (reference sequence). CDR3 in DNA: TGTGCCAGCAGCCCGGGACTAGCCCCCGAGCAGTTCTTC. Encoded protein: CASSPGLAPEQFF.

This sequence joins TRBV2 and TRBJ1-3; possible D gene TRBD1, 5 bases. From germline, CDR1 is SNHLY and CDR2 FYNNEI. This CDR3 spans 15 amino acids. V lost 1 base and J 2 bases, leaving 9 bases between the germline ends. The CDR3 DNA reads TGTGCCAGCAGTGAAGGAGGGGAGGCTGGAAACACCATATATTTT. Amino acids: CASSEGGEAGNTIYF.

Written as DNA, the CDR3 is TGTGCCAGCAGCGCTCAGGGTGGCCAAAACATTCAGTACTTC. It yields the protein CASSAQGGQNIQYF. The rearrangement uses TRBV9 and TRBJ2-4, with D possibly TRBD1 on 5 matching bases. Trimming shortened V by 3 bases and J by 5 bases, and 12 bases separated the two germline ends. The CDR3 sequence is 14 residues long. The germline gives CDR1 SGDLS, CDR2 YYNGEE.

V and J are TRBV12-3 or TRBV12-4 and TRBJ1-2; TRBD1 is a possible D gene (5 bases). Trimming removed 7 bases at V and 0 bases at J, with 9 bases between. The CDR3 is made up of 13 amino acids. CDR3 DNA: TGTGCCAGCACTCGGGGGGCTAACTATGGCTACACCTTC. Translation gives CASTRGANYGYTF.

This clone was detected only once. The gene calls are TRBV3-1 (or the pseudogene TRBV3-2) and TRBJ1-5, with 10 bases identical to TRBD1. V was clipped by 4 bases and J by 4 bases; unmatched bases: 4. The CDR3 is made up of 15 amino acids. Looked up from germline, CDR1 is LGHDT and CDR2 is YNNKEL (reference sequence). In DNA form, the CDR3 reads TGTGCCAGCAGCCGAGGACAGGGGGGAAATCAGCCCCAGCATTTT. Its protein product is CASSRGQGGNQPQHF.

The chain couples TRBV13 to TRBJ2-1; 8 bases are shared with TRBD1. Germline V gene data show CDR1 as PRHDT and CDR2 as FYEKMQ (reference sequence). V shed 3 bases, J shed 8 bases, and the junction held 9 bases outside the gene matches. The CDR3 sequence is 15 residues long. The CDR3 DNA reads as TGTGCCAGCAGCTTTACAGGGGGTCTTCGGCATGAGCAGTTCTTC. Its protein product is CASSFTGGLRHEQFF. Drawing the rest from reference TRBV13 and TRBJ2-1, the complete variable domain is AAGVIQSPRHLIKEKRETATLKCYPIPRHDTVYWYQQGPGQDPQFLISFYEKMQSDKGSIPDRFSAQQFSDYHSELNMSSLELGDSALYFCASSFTGGLRHEQFFGPGTRLTVL.

The chain couples TRBV7-9 to TRBJ1-1; D possibly corresponds to TRBD1 (5 bases). Trimming pared 2 bases from V and 4 bases from J, leaving 17 bases between. Germline V CDR1 and CDR2: SEHNR, FQNEAQ (reference sequence). The CDR3 is 16 amino acids. CDR3 sequence reads: CASSLYVGRVSTEAFF. The CDR3 nucleotides read TGTGCCAGCAGCTTATATGTTGGCAGGGTTAGCACTGAAGCTTTCTTT.

This chain uses TRBV27 with TRBJ2-3; TRBD2 matches 13 bases. CDR1 MNHEY and CDR2 SMNVEV come from the germline V gene (reference sequence). The CDR3 length is 17 residues. V dropped 6 bases and J dropped 4; count of bases not matched to a gene: 10. The CDR3 spells CASSSNRGLAGADTQYF. As DNA, the CDR3 is TGTGCCAGCAGCTCAAACCGTGGACTAGCGGGAGCAGATACGCAGTATTTT.

The chain uses TRBV5-1 and TRBJ1-4, with 8 bases identical to TRBD1. V gave up 3 bases and J gave up 6 bases; unmatched junction bases: 4. Germline CDR1 is SGHRS and CDR2 is YFSETQ. CDR3 length: 14 residues. CDR3 bases: TGCGCCAGCAGCTGGGGACAGGTCGATGAAAAACTGTTTTTT. Encoded protein: CASSWGQVDEKLFF.

V is TRBV11-1 and J is TRBJ2-1, with a weak D call TRBD2 (6 bases). Between the trimmed V and J ends, which lost 5 bases and 9 bases, there was a span of 17 bases. The CDR3 spans 14 residues. Germline V gene sequence: CDR1 SGHAT, CDR2 FQDESV (reference sequence). In DNA form, the CDR3 reads TGTGCCAGCAGCCCGGAGGGGTGGATGAGTGAGCAGTTCTTC. Translated: CASSPEGWMSEQFF.

The chain carries TRBV2 and TRBJ1-4; D unclear. Per the germline V gene, CDR1 is SNHLY and CDR2 is FYNNEI. V lost 1 base to trimming and J lost 12 bases, with 9 bases between them. The CDR3 totals 12 residues. The CDR3 here is CASSEGGVELFF. The CDR3 DNA is TGTGCCAGCAGTGAAGGGGGAGTAGAACTGTTTTTT.

There are a few counts of this clone. The chain employs TRBV14 and TRBJ1-2, with a tentative D call TRBD1 (6 bases). V lost 0 bases, J lost 5 bases, and 10 bases lay in between. This CDR3 contains 14 residues. Germline CDR1 SGHDN, CDR2 FVKESK. The CDR3: CASSQDPRGYGYTF. The CDR3 region has the DNA TGTGCCAGCAGCCAAGATCCCAGGGGTTATGGCTACACCTTC.

The V call is TRBV6-5, the J call TRBJ1-3; D gene ambiguous. The CDR3 extends over 14 amino acids. The V end lost 7 bases, the J end lost 0 bases, and 10 bases lay between the germline ends. Germline CDR1 and CDR2: MNHEY and SVGAGI. This CDR3 reads CASNEALSGNTIYF. The CDR3 DNA sequence: TGTGCCAGCAACGAGGCTCTCTCTGGAAACACCATATATTTT.

Regarding this clone: This specimen includes other DNA sequences encoding the same CDR3. The rearrangement joins TRBV9 to TRBJ2-1, with D uncertain. This CDR3 is 13 amino acids long. Germline CDR1 is SGDLS and CDR2 is YYNGEE. V lost 2 bases and J lost 5, with 8 bases in between. As DNA, the CDR3 is TGTGCCAGCAGCGTCGGAGCTAACAATGAGCAGTTCTTC. It is translated as CASSVGANNEQFF.

As for this clone: One end of the junction does not line up with germline, which may come from a read error. The chain carries TRBV2 and TRBJ2-7, with TRBD1 as a possible D gene (8 bases). Germline CDR1 reads SNHLY; CDR2 reads FYNNEI. The length of the CDR3 is 12 residues. CDR3: CASIGQGISGAF. In nucleotides, the CDR3 is TGTGCCAGCATAGGACAGGGCATCAGCGGGGCCTTC.

The chain combines TRBV18 with TRBJ2-7; 7 bases are shared with TRBD2. This CDR3 has 14 amino acids. The junction had 4 bases not matched to a gene; V was cut back by 0 bases and J by 5 bases. Germline CDR1 reads KGHSH; CDR2 reads LQKENI. The CDR3 protein is CASSPPGGFNEQYF. The CDR3, as DNA: TGTGCCAGCTCACCACCGGGAGGGTTTAACGAGCAGTACTTC.

V usage is TRBV7-9 and J usage is TRBJ1-5; maybe TRBD1 (6 bases). The CDR3 has 13 residues. Per germline, CDR1 SEHNR and CDR2 FQNEAQ (reference sequence). The germline V and J ends were trimmed by 7 bases and 2 bases, with 9 bases remaining between them. CDR3 nucleotides: TGTGCCAGCACCCGACAGGGCAATCAGCCCCAGCATTTT. It codes for CASTRQGNQPQHF.

The chain links TRBV7-2 to TRBJ2-3, with D unclear. This CDR3 has 14 residues. Germline V lookup: CDR1 SGHTA, CDR2 FQGNSA. Trimming removed 5 bases from V and 2 bases from J, with 11 bases in between. CDR3 loop: CASSMQVLTDTQYF. The CDR3 DNA follows: TGTGCCAGCAGCATGCAGGTCCTCACAGATACGCAGTATTTT.

The rearrangement uses TRBV5-4 and TRBJ1-6, with 7 bases that match TRBD1. Germline values: CDR1 SGHNT, CDR2 YYREEE (reference sequence). The CDR3 is made up of 14 amino acids. The J segment lost 7 bases and the V segment lost 4 bases, leaving 5 bases of the junction unmatched. In DNA form, the CDR3 reads TGTGCCAGCAGCCCCGGGACAGTGAATTCACCCCTCCACTTT. This translates into CASSPGTVNSPLHF.

In DNA form, the CDR3 reads TGTGCCAGCGCCCGGACAGATGAGCAGTTCTTC. Encoded protein: CASARTDEQFF. The gene calls are TRBV2 and TRBJ2-1; TRBD1 might be the D (6 bases). The CDR3 loop spans 11 amino acids. V was trimmed by 8 bases and J by 8 bases, leaving 10 bases between them. Germline V gives CDR1 SNHLY, CDR2 FYNNEI.